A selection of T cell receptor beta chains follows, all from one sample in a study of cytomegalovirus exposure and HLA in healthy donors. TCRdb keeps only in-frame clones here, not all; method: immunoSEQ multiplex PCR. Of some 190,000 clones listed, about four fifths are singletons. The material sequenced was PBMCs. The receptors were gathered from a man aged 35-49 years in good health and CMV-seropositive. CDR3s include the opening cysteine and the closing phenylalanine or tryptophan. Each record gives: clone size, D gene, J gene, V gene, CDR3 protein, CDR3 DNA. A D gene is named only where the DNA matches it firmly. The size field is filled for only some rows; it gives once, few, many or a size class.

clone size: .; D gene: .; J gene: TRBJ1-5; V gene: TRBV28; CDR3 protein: CASSFPRAFGNQPQHF; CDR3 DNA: TGTGCCAGCAGTTTCCCCAGGGCCTTTGGCAATCAGCCCCAGCATTTT
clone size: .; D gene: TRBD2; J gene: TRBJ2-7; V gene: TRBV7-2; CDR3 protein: CASSLEGGAGGYEQYF; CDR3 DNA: TGTGCCAGCAGCTTAGAAGGAGGAGCGGGAGGCTACGAGCAGTACTTC
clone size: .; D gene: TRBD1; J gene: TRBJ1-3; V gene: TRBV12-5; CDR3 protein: CASGLVQGVGQLSGNTIYF; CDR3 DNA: TGTGCTAGTGGTTTGGTCCAGGGGGTCGGACAGCTCTCTGGAAACACCATATATTTT
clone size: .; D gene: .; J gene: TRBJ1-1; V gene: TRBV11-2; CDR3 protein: CASSFSGTEAFF; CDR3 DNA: TGTGCCAGCAGCTTTAGTGGCACTGAAGCTTTCTTT
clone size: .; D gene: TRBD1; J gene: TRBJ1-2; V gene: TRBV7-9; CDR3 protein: CASSLAHEGAGGYTF; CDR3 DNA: TGTGCCAGCAGCTTAGCCCATGAGGGGGCAGGAGGCTACACCTTC
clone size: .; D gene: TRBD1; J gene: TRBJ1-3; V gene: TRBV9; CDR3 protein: CASSFDRGAGNTIYF; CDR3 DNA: TGTGCCAGCAGCTTCGACAGGGGTGCGGGAAACACCATATATTTT
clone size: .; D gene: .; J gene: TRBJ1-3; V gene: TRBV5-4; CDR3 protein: CASSLGQSSGNTIYF; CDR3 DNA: TGTGCCAGCAGCCTCGGACAGAGCTCTGGAAACACCATATATTTT
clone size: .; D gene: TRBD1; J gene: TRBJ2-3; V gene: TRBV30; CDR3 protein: CAWSWAGQADTQYF; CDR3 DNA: TGTGCCTGGAGTTGGGCGGGACAGGCAGATACGCAGTATTTT
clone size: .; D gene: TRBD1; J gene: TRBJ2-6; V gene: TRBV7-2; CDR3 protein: CASTSDWGTDVLTF; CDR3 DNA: TGTGCCAGCACCTCAGACTGGGGGACAGACGTCCTGACTTTC
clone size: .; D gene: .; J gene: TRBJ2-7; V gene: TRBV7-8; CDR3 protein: CASSFQGGGAYEQYF; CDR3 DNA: TGTGCCAGCAGCTTTCAAGGTGGCGGGGCCTACGAGCAGTACTTC
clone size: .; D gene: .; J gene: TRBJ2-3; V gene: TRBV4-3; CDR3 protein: CASSHPKGSGTSTDTQYF; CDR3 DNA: TGCGCCAGCAGCCATCCTAAGGGTAGCGGAACTAGCACAGATACGCAGTATTTT
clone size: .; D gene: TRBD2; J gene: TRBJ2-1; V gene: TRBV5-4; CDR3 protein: CASRLGLAYNEQFF; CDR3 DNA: TGTGCCAGCAGACTGGGACTAGCCTACAATGAGCAGTTCTTC
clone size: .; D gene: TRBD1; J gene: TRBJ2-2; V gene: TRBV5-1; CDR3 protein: CASSSGTGRTGELFF; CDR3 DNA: TGCGCCAGCAGCTCCGGGACAGGGAGAACCGGGGAGCTGTTTTTT
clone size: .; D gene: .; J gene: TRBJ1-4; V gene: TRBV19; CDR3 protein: CASSRVTNEKLFF; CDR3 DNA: TGTGCCAGTAGCAGGGTCACTAATGAAAAACTGTTTTTT
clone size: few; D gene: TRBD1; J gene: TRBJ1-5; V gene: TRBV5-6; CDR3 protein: CASSKLGTANQPQHF; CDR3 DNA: TGTGCCAGCAGTAAGTTAGGGACAGCAAATCAGCCCCAGCATTTT
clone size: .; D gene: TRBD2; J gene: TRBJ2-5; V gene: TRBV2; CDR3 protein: CASSRGWSSGRVETQYF; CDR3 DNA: TGTGCCAGCAGCCGAGGGTGGTCTAGCGGGAGAGTCGAGACCCAGTACTTC
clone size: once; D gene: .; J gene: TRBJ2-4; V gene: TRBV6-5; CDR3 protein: CASSYSRGNSQYF; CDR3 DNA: TGTGCCAGCAGTTACTCACGGGGGAACAGTCAGTACTTC
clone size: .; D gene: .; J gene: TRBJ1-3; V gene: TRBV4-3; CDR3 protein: CASSRMVSSGNTIYF; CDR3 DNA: TGCGCCAGCAGCCGAATGGTGAGCTCTGGAAACACCATATATTTT
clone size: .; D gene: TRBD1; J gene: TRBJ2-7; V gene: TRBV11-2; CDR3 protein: CASSWDRAEQYF; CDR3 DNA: TGTGCCAGCAGCTGGGACAGGGCCGAGCAGTACTTC
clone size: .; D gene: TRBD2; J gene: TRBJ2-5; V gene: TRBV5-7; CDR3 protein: CASSSHIGTSDQETQYF; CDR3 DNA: TGTGCCAGCAGCTCACACATTGGGACTAGCGACCAAGAGACCCAGTACTTC
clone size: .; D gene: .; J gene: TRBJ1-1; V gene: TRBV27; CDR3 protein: CASKHWPPAGDTEAFF; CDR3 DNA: TGTGCCAGCAAACATTGGCCCCCAGCGGGGGACACTGAAGCTTTCTTT
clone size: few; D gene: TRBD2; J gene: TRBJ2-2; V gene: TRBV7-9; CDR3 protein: CASSLRTSGLKTGELFF; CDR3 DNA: TGTGCCAGCAGCCTGCGGACTAGCGGGTTGAAAACCGGGGAGCTGTTTTTT
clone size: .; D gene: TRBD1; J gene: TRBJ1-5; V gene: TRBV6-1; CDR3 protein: CASSVSGGDDQPQHF; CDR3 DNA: TGTGCCAGCAGTGTTTCAGGGGGCGATGATCAGCCCCAGCATTTT
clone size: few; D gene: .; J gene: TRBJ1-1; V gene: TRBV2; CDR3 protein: CASRGFRDTVNTEAFF; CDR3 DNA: TGTGCCAGCAGAGGATTCCGGGACACCGTGAACACTGAAGCTTTCTTT
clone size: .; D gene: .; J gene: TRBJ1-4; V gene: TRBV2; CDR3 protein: CASREEGSGEKLFF; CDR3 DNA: TGTGCCAGCAGGGAGGAGGGGTCAGGGGAAAAACTGTTTTTT
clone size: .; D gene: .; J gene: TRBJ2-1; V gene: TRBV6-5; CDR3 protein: CASSYVSGSFEQFF; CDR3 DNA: TGTGCCAGCAGTTACGTGAGCGGCTCTTTTGAGCAGTTCTTC
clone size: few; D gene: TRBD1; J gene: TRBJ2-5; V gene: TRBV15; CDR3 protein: CATQQGVMRETQYF; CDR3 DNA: TGTGCCACCCAACAGGGGGTAATGCGAGAGACCCAGTACTTC
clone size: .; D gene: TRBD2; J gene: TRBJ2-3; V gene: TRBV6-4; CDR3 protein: CASSDSLTSESDGVGSTDTQYF; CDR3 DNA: TGTGCCAGCAGTGACTCGTTGACTAGCGAGTCCGATGGAGTGGGAAGCACAGATACGCAGTATTTT
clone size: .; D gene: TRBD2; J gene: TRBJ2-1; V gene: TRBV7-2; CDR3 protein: CASSLVPAGGYNEQFF; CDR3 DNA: TGTGCCAGCAGCTTAGTGCCAGCGGGGGGATACAATGAGCAGTTCTTC
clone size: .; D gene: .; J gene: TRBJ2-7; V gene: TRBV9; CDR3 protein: CASSVEGGDLYEQYF; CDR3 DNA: TGTGCCAGCAGCGTAGAAGGTGGAGACCTCTACGAGCAGTACTTC
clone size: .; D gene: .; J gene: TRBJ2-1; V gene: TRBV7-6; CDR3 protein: CASSLEGTGGNEQFF; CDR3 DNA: TGTGCCAGCAGCTTAGAAGGGACTGGAGGCAATGAGCAGTTCTTC
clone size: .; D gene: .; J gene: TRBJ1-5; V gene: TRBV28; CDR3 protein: CASSYRDSNQPQHF; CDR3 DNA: TGTGCCAGCAGCTACAGGGATAGCAATCAGCCCCAGCATTTT
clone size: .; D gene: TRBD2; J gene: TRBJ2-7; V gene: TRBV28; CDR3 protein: CASTGTSVHEQYF; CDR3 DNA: TGTGCCAGCACTGGGACTAGCGTCCACGAGCAGTACTTC
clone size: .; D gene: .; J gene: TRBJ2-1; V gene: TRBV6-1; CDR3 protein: CASSEIPGSSYNEQFF; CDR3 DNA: TGTGCCAGCAGTGAAATCCCGGGAAGCTCCTACAATGAGCAGTTCTTC
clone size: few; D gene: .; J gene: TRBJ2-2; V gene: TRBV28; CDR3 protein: CASTPGGANTGELFF; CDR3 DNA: TGTGCCAGCACCCCCGGCGGGGCGAACACCGGGGAGCTGTTTTTT
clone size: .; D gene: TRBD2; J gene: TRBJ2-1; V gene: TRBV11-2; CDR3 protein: CASSSRSKREVNNEQFF; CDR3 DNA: TGTGCCAGCAGCTCCCGGAGTAAGCGGGAGGTCAACAATGAGCAGTTCTTC
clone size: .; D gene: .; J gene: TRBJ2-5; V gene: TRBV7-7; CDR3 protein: CASSLAPPRAGSQETQYF; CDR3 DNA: TGTGCCAGCAGCTTAGCCCCCCCGCGCGCAGGTTCCCAAGAGACCCAGTACTTC
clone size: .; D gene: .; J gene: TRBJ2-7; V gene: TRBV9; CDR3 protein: CASSPIGTADYEQYF; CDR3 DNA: TGTGCCAGCAGCCCTATCGGGACTGCAGACTACGAGCAGTACTTC
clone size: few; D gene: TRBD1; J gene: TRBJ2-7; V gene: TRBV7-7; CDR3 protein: CASSFRQGDEQYF; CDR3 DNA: TGTGCTAGCAGCTTCCGACAGGGGGACGAGCAGTACTTC
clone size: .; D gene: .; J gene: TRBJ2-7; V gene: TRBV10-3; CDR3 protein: CAISAGGEQYF; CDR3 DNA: TGTGCCATCAGCGCCGGAGGCGAGCAGTACTTC
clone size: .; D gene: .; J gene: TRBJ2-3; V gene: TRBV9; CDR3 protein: CASSVLAGATDTQYF; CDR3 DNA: TGTGCCAGCAGCGTATTGGCGGGGGCGACAGATACGCAGTATTTT
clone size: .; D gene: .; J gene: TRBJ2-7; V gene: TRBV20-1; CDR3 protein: CSARGPGEQYF; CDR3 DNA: TGCAGTGCTAGGGGGCCTGGAGAGCAGTACTTC